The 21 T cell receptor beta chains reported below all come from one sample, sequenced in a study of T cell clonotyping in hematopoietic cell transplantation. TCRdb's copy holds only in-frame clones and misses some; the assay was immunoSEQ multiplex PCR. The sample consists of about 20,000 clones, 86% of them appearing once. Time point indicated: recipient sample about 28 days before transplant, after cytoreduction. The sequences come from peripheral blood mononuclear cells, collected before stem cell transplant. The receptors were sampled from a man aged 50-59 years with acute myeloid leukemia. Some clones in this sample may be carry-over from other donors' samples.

CDR3 nucleotide sequence: TGCGCCAGCAGGGCCGGGACAGGGGAGATCAACTATGGCTACACCTTC. It encodes CASRAGTGEINYGYTF. The rearrangement links TRBV5-1 to TRBJ1-2, with 10 bases fitting TRBD1. V lost 5 bases to trimming and J lost 2 bases; unmatched junction nucleotides: 9. The CDR3 contains 16 residues. The germline V gene encodes CDR1 SGHRS and CDR2 YFSETQ.

In DNA, the CDR3 is TGTGCCAGCAGCGCCTCGACGAGGCCCGGGGGCTACACCTTC. Amino acids: CASSASTRPGGYTF. The V and J genes are TRBV9 and TRBJ1-2; D gene unclear. Trimming pared 3 bases from V and 8 bases from J, leaving 17 bases between. Germline V gene data show CDR1 as SGDLS and CDR2 as YYNGEE. The CDR3 totals 14 residues.

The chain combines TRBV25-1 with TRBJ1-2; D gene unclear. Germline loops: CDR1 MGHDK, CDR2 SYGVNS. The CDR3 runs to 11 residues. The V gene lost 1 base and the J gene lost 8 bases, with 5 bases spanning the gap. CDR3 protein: CASSELGGYTF. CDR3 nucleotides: TGTGCCAGCAGTGAATTAGGAGGCTACACCTTC.

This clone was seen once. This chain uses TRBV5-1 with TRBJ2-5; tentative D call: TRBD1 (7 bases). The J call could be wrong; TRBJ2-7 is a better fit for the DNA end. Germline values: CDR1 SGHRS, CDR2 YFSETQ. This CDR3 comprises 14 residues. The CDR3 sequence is CASSLGRGVREQYF. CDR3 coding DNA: TGCGCCAGCAGCTTAGGCAGGGGGGTTCGCGAGCAGTACTTC.

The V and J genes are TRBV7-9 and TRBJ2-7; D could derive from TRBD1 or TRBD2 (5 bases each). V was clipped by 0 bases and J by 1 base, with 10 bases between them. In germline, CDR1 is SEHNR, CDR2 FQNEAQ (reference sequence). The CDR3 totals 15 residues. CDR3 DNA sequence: TGTGCCAGCAGCTTAGCGGGGACGGCATCCTACGAGCAGTACTTC. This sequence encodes CASSLAGTASYEQYF.

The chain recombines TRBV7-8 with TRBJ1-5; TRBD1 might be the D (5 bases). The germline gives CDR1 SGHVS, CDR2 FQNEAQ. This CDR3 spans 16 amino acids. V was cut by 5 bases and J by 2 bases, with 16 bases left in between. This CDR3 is CASSLGALGGNQPQHF. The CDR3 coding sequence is TGTGCCAGCAGCCTAGGGGCCTTGGGAGGCAATCAGCCCCAGCATTTT.

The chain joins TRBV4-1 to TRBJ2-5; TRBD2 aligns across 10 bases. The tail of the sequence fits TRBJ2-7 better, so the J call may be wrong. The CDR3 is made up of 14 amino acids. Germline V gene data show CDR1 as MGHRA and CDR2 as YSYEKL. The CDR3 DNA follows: TGCGCCAGCAGCGATAGCGGGGGGCTCTACGAGCAGTACTTC. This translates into CASSDSGGLYEQYF.

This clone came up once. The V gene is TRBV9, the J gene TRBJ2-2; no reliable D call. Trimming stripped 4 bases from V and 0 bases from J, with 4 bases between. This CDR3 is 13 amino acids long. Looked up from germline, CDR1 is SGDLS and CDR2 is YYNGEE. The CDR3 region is CASSTSNTGELFF. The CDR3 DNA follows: TGTGCCAGCAGCACCTCGAACACCGGGGAGCTGTTTTTT. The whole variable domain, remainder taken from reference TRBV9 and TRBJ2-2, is DSGVTQTPKHLITATGQRVTLRCSPRSGDLSVYWYQQSLDQGLQFLIQYYNGEERAKGNILERFSAQQFPDLHSELNLSSLELGDSALYFCASSTSNTGELFFGEGSRLTVL.

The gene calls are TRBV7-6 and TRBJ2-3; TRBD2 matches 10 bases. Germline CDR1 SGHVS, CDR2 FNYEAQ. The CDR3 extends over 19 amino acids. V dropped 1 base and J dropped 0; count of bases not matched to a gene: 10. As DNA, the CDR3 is TGTGCCAGCAGCTTAGGCCAGCGGGGGGGAATAACCAGCACAGATACGCAGTATTTT. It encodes CASSLGQRGGITSTDTQYF.

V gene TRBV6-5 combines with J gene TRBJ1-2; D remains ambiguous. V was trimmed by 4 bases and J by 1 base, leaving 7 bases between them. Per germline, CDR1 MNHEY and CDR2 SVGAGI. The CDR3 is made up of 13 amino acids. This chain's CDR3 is CASSLGVNYGYTF. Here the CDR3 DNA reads TGTGCCAGCAGTTTGGGCGTTAACTATGGCTACACCTTC.

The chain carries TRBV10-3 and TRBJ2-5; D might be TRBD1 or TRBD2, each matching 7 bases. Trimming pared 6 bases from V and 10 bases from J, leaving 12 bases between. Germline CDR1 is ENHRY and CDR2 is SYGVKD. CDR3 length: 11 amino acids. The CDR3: CAIRTGRDQYF. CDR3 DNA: TGTGCCATCAGGACAGGGAGGGACCAGTACTTC.

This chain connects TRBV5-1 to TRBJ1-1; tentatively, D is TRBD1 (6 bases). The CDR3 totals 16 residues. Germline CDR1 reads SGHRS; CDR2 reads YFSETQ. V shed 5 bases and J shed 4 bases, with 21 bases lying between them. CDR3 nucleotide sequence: TGCGCCAGCAGGGGGGACCCAGGGGCGTTAGGCACTGAAGCTTTCTTT. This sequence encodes CASRGDPGALGTEAFF.

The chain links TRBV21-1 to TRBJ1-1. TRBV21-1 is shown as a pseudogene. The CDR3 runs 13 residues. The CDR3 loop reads CASSPGYYTEAFF. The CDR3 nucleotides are TGTGCCAGCAGCCCGGGGTACTACACTGAAGCTTTCTTT.

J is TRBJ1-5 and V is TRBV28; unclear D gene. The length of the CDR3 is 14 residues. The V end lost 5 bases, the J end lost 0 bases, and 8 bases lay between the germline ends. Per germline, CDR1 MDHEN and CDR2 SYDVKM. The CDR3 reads CASSPMNSNQPQHF. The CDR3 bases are TGTGCCAGCAGTCCGATGAATAGCAATCAGCCCCAGCATTTT.

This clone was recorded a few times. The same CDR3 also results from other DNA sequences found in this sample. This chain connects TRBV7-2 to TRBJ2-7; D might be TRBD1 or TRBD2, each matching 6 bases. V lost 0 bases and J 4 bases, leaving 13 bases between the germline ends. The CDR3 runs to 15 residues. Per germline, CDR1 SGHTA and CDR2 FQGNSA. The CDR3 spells CASSLAGGTKYEQYF. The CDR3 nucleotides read TGTGCCAGCAGCTTAGCGGGGGGCACGAAGTACGAGCAGTACTTC.

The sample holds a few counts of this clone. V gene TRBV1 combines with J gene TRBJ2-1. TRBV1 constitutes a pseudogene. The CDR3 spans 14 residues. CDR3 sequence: CTSSHRLGDDEQFF. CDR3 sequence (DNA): TGCACCAGCAGCCACCGCTTGGGGGACGATGAGCAGTTCTTC.

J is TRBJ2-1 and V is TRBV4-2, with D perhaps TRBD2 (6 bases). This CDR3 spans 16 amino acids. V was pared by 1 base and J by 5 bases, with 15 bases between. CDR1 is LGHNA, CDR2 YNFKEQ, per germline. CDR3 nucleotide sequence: TGTGCCAGCAGCCAAGCTTCTCCGCGGGGCCACAATGAGCAGTTCTTC. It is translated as CASSQASPRGHNEQFF.

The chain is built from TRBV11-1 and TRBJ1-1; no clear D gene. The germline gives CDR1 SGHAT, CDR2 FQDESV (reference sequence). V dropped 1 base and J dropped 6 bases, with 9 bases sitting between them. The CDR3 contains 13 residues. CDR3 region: CASSLESWAEAFF. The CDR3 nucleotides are TGTGCCAGCAGCTTAGAATCCTGGGCTGAAGCTTTCTTT. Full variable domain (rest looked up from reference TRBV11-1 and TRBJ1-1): EAEVAQSPRYKITEKSQAVAFWCDPISGHATLYWYRQILGQGPELLVQFQDESVVDDSQLPKDRFSAERLKGVDSTLKIQPAELGDSAMYLCASSLESWAEAFFGQGTRLTVV.

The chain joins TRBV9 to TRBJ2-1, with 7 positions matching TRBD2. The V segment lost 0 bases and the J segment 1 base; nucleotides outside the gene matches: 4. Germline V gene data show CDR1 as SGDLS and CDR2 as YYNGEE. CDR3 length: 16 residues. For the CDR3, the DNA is TGTGCCAGCAGCGTAGCTTGGGAGGGTTCCTACAATGAGCAGTTCTTC. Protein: CASSVAWEGSYNEQFF.

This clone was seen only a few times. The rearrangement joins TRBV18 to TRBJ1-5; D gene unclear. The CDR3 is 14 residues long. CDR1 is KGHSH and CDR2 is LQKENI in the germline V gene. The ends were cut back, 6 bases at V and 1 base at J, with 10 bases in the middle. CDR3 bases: TGTGCCAGCTCCCAAACACCCAGCAATCAGCCCCAGCATTTT. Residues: CASSQTPSNQPQHF.

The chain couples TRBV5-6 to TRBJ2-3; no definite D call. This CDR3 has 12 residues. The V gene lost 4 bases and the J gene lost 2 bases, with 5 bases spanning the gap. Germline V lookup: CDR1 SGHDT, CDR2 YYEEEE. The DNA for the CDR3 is TGTGCCAGCAGCCGCATCACAGATACGCAGTATTTT. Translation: CASSRITDTQYF. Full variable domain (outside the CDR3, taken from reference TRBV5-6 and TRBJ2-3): DAGVTQSPTHLIKTRGQQVTLRCSPKSGHDTVSWYQQALGQGPQFIFQYYEEEERQRGNFPDRFSGHQFPNYSSELNVNALLLGDSALYLCASSRITDTQYFGPGTRLTVL.